These T cell receptor beta chains were read from a single sample in a study of patients and donors after allogeneic stem cell transplantation. Via MiXCR, TCRdb re-called the RT-PCR reads, giving one row per CDR3 protein. The sample lists 920,000 or so distinct CDR3 sequences, over 15% occurring once. The specimen was blood, either unsorted or a sorted T cell fraction (not recorded which). These receptors all come from a human donor who was either an allogeneic HSCT recipient or a stem cell or donor lymphocyte infusion donor (not recorded which). It is not recorded whose cells these are; they may come from a transplant donor. The CDR3 runs from the conserved cysteine through the conserved F or W. A D gene is named only where the DNA matches it firmly. Only some rows state a clone size, as once, few, many or a class for expanded clones.

V gene	J gene	clone size	D gene	CDR3 DNA	CDR3 protein
TRBV29-1	TRBJ2-7	few	TRBD1	TGCAGCGTCCGGACAGGGGCCACCTACGAGCAGTACTTC	CSVRTGATYEQYF
TRBV29-1	TRBJ2-7	-	-	TGCAGCGCCTACGACAGGTACTCCTACGAGCAGTACTTC	CSAYDRYSYEQYF
TRBV10-3	TRBJ2-1	-	-	TGTGCCATTTCGGGGAACCTAGGACACAATGAGCAGTTCTTC	CAISGNLGHNEQFF
TRBV5-1	TRBJ2-7	-	-	TGCGCCAGCAGCTTGTCCGACGGCCCGGCCTCCTACGAGCAGTACTTC	CASSLSDGPASYEQYF
TRBV5-1	TRBJ2-3	few	TRBD1	TGCGCCAGCAGCTGGACAGGACGGAGCACAGATACGCAGTATTTT	CASSWTGRSTDTQYF
TRBV10-3	TRBJ2-1	few	-	TGTGCCATCAGCACCCCGGCGGACAGTAATGAGCAGTTCTTC	CAISTPADSNEQFF
TRBV27	TRBJ2-7	few	-	TGTGCCAGCAGTTTGAAGGGTGTCCCCTACGAGCAGTACTTC	CASSLKGVPYEQYF
TRBV10-3	TRBJ2-3	few	-	TGTGCCATCAGTGAGTCAACAGACCTTAGCACAGATACGCAGTATTTT	CAISESTDLSTDTQYF
TRBV12-3/TRBV12-4	TRBJ2-1	-	-	TGTGCCAGCAGTTTAAACGGCCACAATGAGCAGTTCTTC	CASSLNGHNEQFF
TRBV24-1	TRBJ2-3	few	-	TGTGCCACCAGTGATTTTGTGGACAGCACAGATACGCAGTATTTT	CATSDFVDSTDTQYF
TRBV20-1	TRBJ2-3	-	-	TGCAGTGGTACCTTTACAGATACGCAGTATTTT	CSGTFTDTQYF
TRBV4-2	TRBJ2-1	many	-	TGTGCCAGCAGCCAAGGGAGTAGCTCCTACAATGAGCAGTTCTTC	CASSQGSSSYNEQFF
TRBV5-1	TRBJ1-2	few	TRBD1	TGCGCCAGCAGCTTGTTGACAGGGAGTGGCTACACCTTC	CASSLLTGSGYTF
TRBV12-3/TRBV12-4	TRBJ1-6	-	TRBD1	TGTGCCAGCAGTTTAACAGGGGGTGGGGGGTCACCCCTCCACTTT	CASSLTGGGGSPLHF
TRBV9	TRBJ2-7	-	-	TGTGCCAGCAGCGTAAAAGGGGGGCACGAGCAGTACTTC	CASSVKGGHEQYF
TRBV12-3/TRBV12-4	TRBJ2-4	-	-	TGTGCCAGCAGTTTGGCAGCGGCCAAAAACATTCAGTACTTC	CASSLAAAKNIQYF
TRBV7-9	TRBJ1-6	few	-	TGTGCCAGCAAACTCGGGAATTCACCCCTCCACTTT	CASKLGNSPLHF
TRBV7-9	TRBJ2-1	once	TRBD2	TGTGCCAGCAGCTGGCTTGGCGGGAGGGCCCGGGAGCAGTTCTTC	CASSWLGGRAREQFF
TRBV7-8	TRBJ1-2	-	TRBD1	TGTGCCAGCAGCGATACGGGCAGGGGGCGTCTCAGGTCTAACTATGGCTACACCTTC	CASSDTGRGRLRSNYGYTF
TRBV29-1	TRBJ2-5	few	-	TGCAGCCAAGAGACTAGTCGGCCTGAGACCCAGTACTTC	CSQETSRPETQYF
TRBV4-2	TRBJ2-5	-	-	TGTGCCAGCAGCCAAGATCAGGTGGGGGGGCCGAGAGAGACCCAGTACTTC	CASSQDQVGGPRETQYF
TRBV20-1	TRBJ2-4	few	-	TGCAGTGCTAGTCAGGGGATGGTCATTCAGTACTTC	CSASQGMVIQYF
TRBV4-1	TRBJ2-2	-	-	TGCGCCAGCAGCCAAGTAATGTCCGGGGAGCTGTTTTTT	CASSQVMSGELFF
TRBV10-3	TRBJ2-6	few	TRBD1	TGTGCCATCAGTGAGTCAGGACAGGGGACCTCTGGGGCCAACGTCCTGACTTTC	CAISESGQGTSGANVLTF